This T cell receptor beta chain was identified in a study of cytomegalovirus exposure and HLA in healthy donors. The CDR3 totals 16 residues. CDR1 is MNHEY, CDR2 SMNVEV, per germline (reference sequence). The V end lost 6 bases, the J end lost 0 bases, and 17 bases lay between the germline ends. Both 60 Vbeta primers and 13 Jbeta primers went into the PCR. The protocol was immunoSEQ multiplex PCR, while the TCRdb copy is restricted to in-frame clones and leaves out a portion. The sample lists 150,000 to 200,000 clones; 70% to 80% were seen once. Broader study findings: Evidence from a later analysis indicated that most CMV-associated TCR beta chains looked HLA-restricted. Most TCR sequences showed up rarely, but some public TCRs showed up in many donors. Being indistinguishable, some V segments were excluded, TRBV6-2 and TRBV6-3 among them.

On this clone itself: Its antigen is as yet unknown.

The receptor was derived from a woman aged 45-59 years in good health and CMV-seronegative. Material for sequencing was PBMCs. The chain carries TRBV27 and TRBJ1-1; a possible D gene is TRBD1 (6 bases). CDR3 DNA sequence: TGTGCCAGCAGAATACTACTGACAGGAATGAACACTGAAGCTTTCTTT. Translation: CASRILLTGMNTEAFF.